This TCR beta chain was profiled in a study of cytomegalovirus exposure and HLA in healthy donors. Details on this clone: Antigen unknown.

Researchers ran the PCR with 60 Vbeta and 13 Jbeta primers. The method was immunoSEQ multiplex PCR; TCRdb's version includes in-frame clones alone and lacks a portion of them. The table records 120,000 or so clones, about 80% of them present only once. The CDR3 totals 13 residues. The germline V gene has CDR1 SGHNT and CDR2 YYREEE (reference sequence). Trimming stripped 3 bases from V and 4 bases from J, with 8 bases between. Findings of the study overall: Researchers counted around 180 TCR beta chains as cytomegalovirus-associated. In an earlier analysis, most TCR beta V segments were productive about 87% or about 30% of the time. Equally common other TCR beta chains were less clonally expanded than HLA-associated ones, a later analysis found.

The V and J genes are TRBV5-4 and TRBJ1-3; tentative D call: TRBD1 (6 bases). The sample comprised PBMCs. The TCR originated in a female donor in good health and CMV-seropositive. This chain's CDR3 is CASSSGVGNTIYF. The CDR3 DNA follows: TGTGCCAGCAGCTCAGGGGTAGGAAACACCATATATTTT.